Listed here is a single T cell receptor beta chain. The antigen remains unidentified. This entry belongs to a study of OX40 agonist ivuxolimab in advanced cancers. Study results and caveats: Some nonresponders also had low normalized T-cell clonal expansion. The average count of expanded clones was higher among CD8+ T cells than among CD4+.

After removal of 4 bases from V and 4 bases from J, the junction contained 9 bases not matched to a gene. CDR3 size: 16 residues. Germline CDR1 is SGDLS and CDR2 is YYNGEE. On cycle 4 day 1 and cycle 7 day 1, as well as at baseline, blood was sampled. Using immunoSEQ multiplex PCR, the repertoire was profiled, and TCRdb retains in-frame clones only, with some absent. The sample holds approximately 46,000 clones, roughly three quarters seen once. The sequencing used CD4+ or CD8+ T cells sorted from blood, collected in a trial of the OX40 agonist ivuxolimab. This clonotype originated in an adult with an advanced solid tumor such as melanoma, head and neck, liver or kidney cancer. V and J are TRBV9 and TRBJ2-1, with 9 bases that match TRBD2. This CDR3 is CASSRSSGSLYNEQFF. DNA of the CDR3: TGTGCCAGCAGCAGGAGTAGCGGGAGCTTATACAATGAGCAGTTCTTC.